This TCR beta chain was captured by sequencing in a study of beta chain features in type 1 diabetes. Since all of the isolated RNA was reverse transcribed, expressed TCRB transcripts were what got sequenced. This table comes from immunoSEQ multiplex PCR, and its TCRdb copy is limited to in-frame clones, with some not included. The sample holds 250,000 to 350,000 clones, roughly 13% seen once. In the case of this clone: Its antigen is not known.

Findings and caveats of the study: Naive, central memory and Treg TCRB repertoires seemed to resemble each other more closely in patients than they did in healthy donors. TCRB CDR3 length was moderately but significantly reduced in all four CD4+ subsets of Type 1 diabetes patients. PCR might show a preference for shorter templates, equally across patients and controls.

By way of CD45RO/CCR7/CD25/CD127/CD95/CD27, the CD4+ regulatory, stem cell-like memory, central memory and naive cells were sorted. Sequenced material: naive CD4+ T cells from blood. This sequence originates from a man younger than 40 with type 1 diabetes.

CDR3 amino acids: CASLGGDRGLGEQFF. The CDR3 coding sequence is TGTGCCAGCCTCGGGGGGGACAGGGGGCTCGGTGAGCAGTTCTTC. This rearrangement joins TRBV7-9 to TRBJ2-1; 12 bases map to TRBD1. There are 15 residues in the CDR3. V shed 8 bases, J shed 9 bases, and the junction held 11 bases outside the gene matches. The germline V gene has CDR1 SEHNR and CDR2 FQNEAQ (reference sequence).